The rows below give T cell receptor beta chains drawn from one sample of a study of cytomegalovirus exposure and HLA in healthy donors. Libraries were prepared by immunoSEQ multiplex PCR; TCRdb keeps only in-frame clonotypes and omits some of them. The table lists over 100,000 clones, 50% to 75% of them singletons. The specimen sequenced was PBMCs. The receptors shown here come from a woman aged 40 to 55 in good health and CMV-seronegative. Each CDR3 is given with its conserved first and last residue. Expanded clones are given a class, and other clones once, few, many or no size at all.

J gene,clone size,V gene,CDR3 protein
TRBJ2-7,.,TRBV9,CASSVDWRGGYEQYF
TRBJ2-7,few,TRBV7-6,CASSFTTGTLNYNEQYF
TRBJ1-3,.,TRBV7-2,CASRNQVSSGNTIYF
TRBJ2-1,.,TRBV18,CASSPASGGTTEQFF
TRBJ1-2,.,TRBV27,CASSLGGGRYTF
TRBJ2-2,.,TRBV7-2,CASSRQPGHSNTGELFF
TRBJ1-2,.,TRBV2,CASRGQSSHYGYTF
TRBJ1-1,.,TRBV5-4,CASSIPGQMNTEAFF
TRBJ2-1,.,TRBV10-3,CAISESGGVYNEQFF
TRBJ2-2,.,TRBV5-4,CASKRIGGGSNTGELFF
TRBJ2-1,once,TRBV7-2,CASSFSRGEYNEQFF
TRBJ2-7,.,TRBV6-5,CASGSTTAVRHEQYF
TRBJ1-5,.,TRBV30,CAWSVVGVYQPQHF
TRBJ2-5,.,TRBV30,CAGETGLRTQYF
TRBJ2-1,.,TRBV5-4,CASSYRDRFYNEQFF
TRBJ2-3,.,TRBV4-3,CASSLGTVLSTDTQYF
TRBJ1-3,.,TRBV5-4,CASGGPSGNTIYF
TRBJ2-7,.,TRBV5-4,CASSLPGLPSEQYF
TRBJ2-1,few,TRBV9,CASSVTSGAVRGEQFF
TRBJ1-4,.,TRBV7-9,CASTPRGTNEKLFF
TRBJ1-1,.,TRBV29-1,CTGTGGGVNTEAFF
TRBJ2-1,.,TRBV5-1,CASSPGRGGAENEQFF
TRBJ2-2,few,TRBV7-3,CASSRRTGGAPGELFF
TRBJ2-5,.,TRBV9,CASSPQALAGETQYF
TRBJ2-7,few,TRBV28,CASSSPGQAVYEQYF
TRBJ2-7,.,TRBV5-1,CASSSSYEQYF
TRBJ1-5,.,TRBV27,CASSLSDWGQGNQPQHF
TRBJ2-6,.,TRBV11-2,CASSTNSGANVLTF
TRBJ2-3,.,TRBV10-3,CATTEGAGTDTQYF
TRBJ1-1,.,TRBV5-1,CASSFDGTGREAFF
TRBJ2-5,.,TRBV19,CASSNRGETQYF
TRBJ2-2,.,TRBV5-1,CASSLVEGTNTGELFF
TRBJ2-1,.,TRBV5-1,CASSSPPGLATDEQFF
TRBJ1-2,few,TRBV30,CAWSALDWNYGYTF
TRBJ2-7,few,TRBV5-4,CASSWGLAGGLSYEQYF
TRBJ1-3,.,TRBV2,CASSEGRAGNTIYF
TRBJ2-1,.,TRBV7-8,CASSLGASGGAYEQFF
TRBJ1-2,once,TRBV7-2,CASSLGQGAGYGYTF
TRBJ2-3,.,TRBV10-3,CAISVSGEDTQYF
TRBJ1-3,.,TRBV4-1,CASSQDGAQTADF
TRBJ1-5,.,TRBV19,CASSTGHSSLVQHF
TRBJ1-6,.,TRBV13,CASSLGRLEGASYNSPLHF
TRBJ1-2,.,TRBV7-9,CASSHPDEVGYTF